These T cell receptor beta chains were read from a single sample in a study of OX40 agonist ivuxolimab in advanced cancers. Clones were sequenced by immunoSEQ multiplex PCR, and TCRdb holds only the in-frame ones, with some missing. The repertoire holds tens of thousands of clones, with 87% as singletons. The specimen comprised CD4+ or CD8+ T cells sorted from blood, sampled in a trial of the OX40 agonist ivuxolimab. The receptors shown here come from an adult with an advanced solid tumor such as melanoma, head and neck, liver or kidney cancer. Each CDR3 is given with its conserved first and last residue. A D gene is named only where the DNA matches it firmly. Only part of the rows carry a size: once, few, many, or a class if the clone is expanded.

>-|TRBV25-1|-|TRBJ1-1
TGTGCCAGCAGCGCCGCGGCAGGGCCAAACACTGAAGCTTTCTTT
CASSAAAGPNTEAFF
>-|TRBV19|TRBD1|TRBJ2-7
TGTGCCAGTAGTATTGGACAGGGTGCCTACGAGCAGTACTTC
CASSIGQGAYEQYF
>-|TRBV7-2|-|TRBJ2-3
TGTGCCAGCAGCTGGTCCAGCACAGATACGCAGTATTTT
CASSWSSTDTQYF
>-|TRBV6-1|-|TRBJ1-2
TGTGCCAGCAGTGAAGTAGGCAGCTATGGCTACACCTTC
CASSEVGSYGYTF
>-|TRBV11-2|-|TRBJ2-1
TGTGCCAGCAGCTTGCAGGAGGGGAACAATGAGCAGTTCTTC
CASSLQEGNNEQFF
>-|TRBV30|TRBD2|TRBJ2-5
TGTGCCTGGAGTGGTGGTAGCGGGGGTCAAGAGACCCAGTACTTC
CAWSGGSGGQETQYF
>-|TRBV5-1|TRBD2|TRBJ2-1
TGCGCCAGCAGCTTGACTAGCGGGGATTCCTACAATGAGCAGTTCTTC
CASSLTSGDSYNEQFF
>-|TRBV7-2|-|TRBJ2-6
TGTGCCAGCAGCCGTGCGGGTTCCCGCTCTGGGGCCAACGTCCTGACTTTC
CASSRAGSRSGANVLTF
>-|TRBV2|TRBD1|TRBJ2-1
TGTGCCAGCAGCCAAAGGGGGCGGGCCGCCTACAATGAGCAGTTCTTC
CASSQRGRAAYNEQFF
>-|TRBV7-3|-|TRBJ1-1
TGTGCCAGCAGCTTAACCGGGGGAAGGAACACTGAAGCTTTCTTT
CASSLTGGRNTEAFF
>-|TRBV11-3|-|TRBJ2-5
TGTGCCAGCAGCCCTAGGGAGAGGGAGACCCAGTACTTC
CASSPRERETQYF
>-|TRBV5-1|-|TRBJ2-7
TGCGCCAGCAGCTCGGCGGCGGGACAAGCCTACGAGCAGTACTTC
CASSSAAGQAYEQYF
>-|TRBV7-9|-|TRBJ2-5
TGTGCCAGCAGCTTAGGCGGATCGCAAGAGACCCAGTACTTC
CASSLGGSQETQYF
>-|TRBV11-1|-|TRBJ2-7
TGTGCCAGCAGCCTGCGGGACACGACACACTACGAGCAGTACTTC
CASSLRDTTHYEQYF
>few|TRBV14|-|TRBJ2-2
TGTGCCAGCAGCCAATCCGGGAACACCGGGGAGCTGTTTTTT
CASSQSGNTGELFF
>once|TRBV15|-|TRBJ2-7
TGTGCCACCAGCAGAGGTCCAGGGGCCTACGAGCAGTACTTC
CATSRGPGAYEQYF
>-|TRBV7-7|-|TRBJ2-7
TGTGCTAGCAGCTTAGCCCCCCAAGGCGAGCAGTACTTC
CASSLAPQGEQYF
>-|TRBV27|-|TRBJ1-1
TGTGCCAGCAGTCCCTACCGGGGCACTGAAGCTTTCTTT
CASSPYRGTEAFF
>-|TRBV5-1|TRBD1|TRBJ2-1
TGCGCCAGCAGCTTGAGGACAGGGGGCAATGAGCAGTTCTTC
CASSLRTGGNEQFF
>-|TRBV5-1|-|TRBJ2-5
TGCGCCAGCAGCCCAGCGGGAGAGACCCAGTACTTC
CASSPAGETQYF
>-|TRBV5-1|TRBD1|TRBJ1-3
TGCGCCAGCAGCTCTACAGTACAGGGGGCCGTTGGAAACACCATATATTTT
CASSSTVQGAVGNTIYF
>-|TRBV28|-|TRBJ1-2
TGTGCCAGCAGTTTAGGGGAGGCCTATGGCTACACCTTC
CASSLGEAYGYTF
>-|TRBV5-8|-|TRBJ2-7
TGTGCCAGCAGCTTTCCTAGTCCGGGAGAAGAGTACTTC
CASSFPSPGEEYF
>-|TRBV19|TRBD2|TRBJ2-3
TGTGCCAGTACCAAACTAGCGGGTACTCGCCCGGATACGCAGTATTTT
CASTKLAGTRPDTQYF
>-|TRBV5-1|-|TRBJ2-7
TGCGCCAGCTCGGACTATCCAAGTAGCTCCTACGAGCAGTACTTC
CASSDYPSSSYEQYF
>-|TRBV6-1|-|TRBJ2-7
TGTGCCAGCAGCCCCCTAGCTTACGAGCAGTACTTC
CASSPLAYEQYF
>-|TRBV10-1|-|TRBJ2-3
TGCGCCAGCAGTGTGAGCGGAGACACAGATACGCAGTATTTT
CASSVSGDTDTQYF
>once|TRBV19|TRBD1|TRBJ1-2
TGTGCCAGTAGTACAACCGGGACAGGGTTCGGCTACACCTTC
CASSTTGTGFGYTF
>-|TRBV2|TRBD2|TRBJ2-5
TGTGCCAGCAGTAGGACTAGCGGGGGGGCAAGAGAGACCCAGTACTTC
CASSRTSGGARETQYF
>-|TRBV5-1|-|TRBJ1-5
TGCGCCAGCAGCTTGTTCGCCGGAAGCAATCAGCCCCAGCATTTT
CASSLFAGSNQPQHF
>-|TRBV7-9|-|TRBJ1-2
TGTGCCAGCAGCCGGGACGACTATGGCTACACCTTC
CASSRDDYGYTF
>-|TRBV7-9|-|TRBJ1-3
TGTGCCAGCAAACACTTCTCCTCTGGAAACACCATATATTTT
CASKHFSSGNTIYF
>few|TRBV20-1|-|TRBJ1-1
TGCAGTGCTAACACCTATGAAGCTTTCTTT
CSANTYEAFF
>-|TRBV5-1|-|TRBJ1-2
TGCGCCAGCAGCTTAAGGGCAGGGTACGACTCTGGCTACACCTTC
CASSLRAGYDSGYTF
>-|TRBV30|TRBD1|TRBJ2-3
TGTGCCTGGTCGCGGGACAGGGACACAGATACGCAGTATTTT
CAWSRDRDTDTQYF
>-|TRBV28|-|TRBJ1-1
TGTGCCACCATGTGGAACACTGAAGCTTTCTTT
CATMWNTEAFF
>-|TRBV7-8|TRBD1|TRBJ2-7
TGTGCCAGCAGCTGGCGGGACAGGGGGACCTACGAGCAGTACTTC
CASSWRDRGTYEQYF
>-|TRBV2|-|TRBJ2-3
TGTGCCAGCAGCGCCGAGGGGCTACAGCGCAAGAATACGCAGTATTTT
CASSAEGLQRKNTQYF
>once|TRBV4-1|TRBD1|TRBJ1-1
TGCGCCAGCAGCCAAGGGTATTTACTACAGGGGAGCACTGAAGCTTTCTTT
CASSQGYLLQGSTEAFF
>once|TRBV7-3|TRBD1|TRBJ2-2
TGTGCCAGCAGCTCCCGACAGGGGGCGGCCACCGGGGAGCTGTTTTTT
CASSSRQGAATGELFF
>few|TRBV4-1|-|TRBJ1-5
TGCGCCAGCAGCCAAGAAGCGGGAAGGAATCAGCCCCAGCATTTT
CASSQEAGRNQPQHF
>-|TRBV6-5|-|TRBJ2-5
TGTGCCAGCATGGCGGGACAGTCCCAGTACTTC
CASMAGQSQYF
>-|TRBV6-5|TRBD1|TRBJ1-2
TGTGCCAGCGGACCTACAGGGGGCGATGGCTACACCTTC
CASGPTGGDGYTF
>-|TRBV29-1|TRBD2|TRBJ2-3
TGCAGCTACCACGGGACTAGCGGTAGCACAGATACGCAGTATTTT
CSYHGTSGSTDTQYF
>few|TRBV4-1|TRBD1|TRBJ2-5
TGCGCCAGCAGCCAACCCGGGACAGGCTTACAAGAGACCCAGTACTTC
CASSQPGTGLQETQYF
>-|TRBV19|-|TRBJ1-1
TGTGCCAGTAGTATAGTGGGGGGGTCCACTGAAGCTTTCTTT
CASSIVGGSTEAFF
>-|TRBV29-1|TRBD1|TRBJ1-4
TGCAGCGTTGAGGGTACAGGGGGAGGAGAAAAACTGTTTTTT
CSVEGTGGGEKLFF
>-|TRBV6-6|-|TRBJ2-1
TGTGCCAGCCGTCGTGGCAGGGTAGGGAATGAGCAGTTCTTC
CASRRGRVGNEQFF
>-|TRBV7-9|TRBD2|TRBJ2-7
TGTGCCAGCAGCTTAGGTGCTAGCGGGCGCGAGCAGTACTTC
CASSLGASGREQYF
>-|TRBV28|TRBD1|TRBJ2-5
TGTGCCAGCAGTTCGCCTACAGGGGGCGGAGAGACCCAGTACTTC
CASSSPTGGGETQYF
>-|TRBV30|-|TRBJ1-5
TGTGCCTGGAGTAGAAGGGGGGATCAGCCCCAGCATTTT
CAWSRRGDQPQHF
>-|TRBV7-2|-|TRBJ2-5
TGTGCCAGCAGCTTGCAGCCCGGCCTCCAAGAGACCCAGTACTTC
CASSLQPGLQETQYF